The present entry profiles one T cell receptor (beta chain) with its context. As yet, its antigen is unknown. The data are from a study of early T cells in non-severe SARS-CoV-2 infection. Study as a whole: Sequencing input comprised bulk RNA from unsorted whole blood; chain pairing was not available. Study results and caveats: Anti-spike CD8 responses were favored in VDJdb matching, and private and CD4 specificities were missed.

Trimming took 1 base from V and 4 from J, leaving 9 bases between them. The length of the CDR3 is 13 residues. Germline V gives CDR1 SQVTM, CDR2 ANQGSEA. Attachment of unique molecular identifiers was made to individual cDNA molecules. TCRdb ran MiXCR on the 5' RACE reads and lists one entry per CDR3 protein. The top ten hold 0.58% of the sample, which has 80,000 to 95,000 distinct CDR3 sequences, about 14% seen once. This sequence originates from an adult who was a healthcare worker with PCR-confirmed SARS-CoV-2 infection or an uninfected control (not recorded which). The V and J genes are TRBV29-1 and TRBJ2-3; possible D gene TRBD1, 5 bases. Material: whole blood. The CDR3 spells CSVEGGGADTQYF. CDR3 sequence (DNA): TGCAGCGTTGAAGGGGGCGGCGCAGATACGCAGTATTTT.